This T cell receptor (beta chain) was found in a study of tumor and adjacent non-tumor tissue in lung cancer. No cell sorting was done before RNA was extracted from the tissue. A modified ARM-PCR protocol with three rounds of nested PCR amplified TCRbeta. TCRdb re-called the multiplex PCR reads with MiXCR, one entry per CDR3 protein. The sample yields about 85,000 distinct CDR3 sequences, around two thirds seen once. Looked up from germline, CDR1 is SQVTM and CDR2 is ANQGSEA. CDR3 length: 12 amino acids. This sequence originates from a man aged 70-80 years with non-small cell lung cancer. Specimen: lung tumor tissue. The chain combines TRBV29-1 with TRBJ2-2, with TRBD1 matching over 8 bases. CDR3 amino acids: CSGGQGAGDLFF. The CDR3 DNA reads TGCAGTGGCGGACAGGGCGCCGGAGATCTGTTTTTT.